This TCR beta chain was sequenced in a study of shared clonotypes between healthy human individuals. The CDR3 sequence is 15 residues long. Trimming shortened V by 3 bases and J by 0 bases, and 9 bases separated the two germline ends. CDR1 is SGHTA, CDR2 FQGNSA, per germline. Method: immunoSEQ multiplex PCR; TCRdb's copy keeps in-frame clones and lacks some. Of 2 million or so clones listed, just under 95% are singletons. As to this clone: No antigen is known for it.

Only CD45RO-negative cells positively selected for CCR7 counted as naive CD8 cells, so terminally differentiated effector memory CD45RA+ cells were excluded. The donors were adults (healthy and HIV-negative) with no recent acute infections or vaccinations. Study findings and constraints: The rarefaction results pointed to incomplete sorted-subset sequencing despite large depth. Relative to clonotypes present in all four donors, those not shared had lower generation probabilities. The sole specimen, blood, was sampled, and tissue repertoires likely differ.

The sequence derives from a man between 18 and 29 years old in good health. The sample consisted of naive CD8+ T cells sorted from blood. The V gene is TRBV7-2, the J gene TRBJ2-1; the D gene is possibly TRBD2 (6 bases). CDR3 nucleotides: TGTGCCAGCAGCTTCTACGGGAGCTCCTACAATGAGCAGTTCTTC. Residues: CASSFYGSSYNEQFF.